A selection of T cell receptor beta chains follows, all from one sample in a study of cytomegalovirus exposure and HLA in healthy donors. Sequencing was performed with immunoSEQ multiplex PCR; in TCRdb, only in-frame clones are kept and a portion is missing. The sample lists some 120,000 clones, approximately 80% occurring once. The sample consisted of PBMCs. Receptor source: a man aged 40-49 years in good health and CMV-seronegative. The conserved cysteine and the conserved F or W are not part of the CDR3 here.

TRBJ1-1,TRBV7-8,ASSPQTGGNTEAF
TRBJ1-1,TRBV11-3,ASSFSGGNTEAF
TRBJ1-5,TRBV6-5,ASSYSRGDQPQH
TRBJ2-3,TRBV2,ASQRERARGTDTQY
TRBJ1-5,TRBV5-8,ASSGRNNQPQH
TRBJ1-5,TRBV28,ASNNDRDQH
TRBJ2-5,TRBV11-3,ASSHSTGNGETQY
TRBJ1-2,TRBV13,ASSLGRRTDYGYT
TRBJ1-5,TRBV5-6,ASSLLRDRGYQPQH
TRBJ2-5,TRBV30,AWRTGTLLRETQY
TRBJ2-5,TRBV7-6,ASSQDSVWETQY
TRBJ1-4,TRBV30,AWSVNRADEKLF
TRBJ2-3,TRBV14,ASSQEPREAGITDTQY
TRBJ2-1,TRBV11-3,ASSLSGSVAGGHEQF
TRBJ2-1,TRBV11-2,ASSFLAGGTYNEQF
TRBJ2-7,TRBV6-5,ASKQGILRDEQY
TRBJ1-3,TRBV6-1,AVQRVGNTIY
TRBJ1-6,TRBV28,ASSLYGTTINSPLH
TRBJ2-1,TRBV30,AWSKGTGGSLVAEQF
TRBJ2-1,TRBV18,ASSPPGSNEQF
TRBJ1-2,TRBV9,ASSVAPTAFSEGYGYT
TRBJ1-1,TRBV6-6,ASSYGDSPTEAF
TRBJ1-3,TRBV4-3,ASSRGEGPGNTIY
NA,TRBV18,ASSPRGALAGYEQY
TRBJ2-7,TRBV9,ASSVGLAETYEQY
TRBJ2-3,TRBV19,ASSMEEDYLTDTQY
TRBJ1-2,TRBV10-2,ASSDEQPYGYT
TRBJ1-1,TRBV19,ASSMGRGQGTEAF
TRBJ2-5,TRBV28,ASSTNLETQY
TRBJ2-7,TRBV19,ASTITLQFYEQY
TRBJ2-1,TRBV28,ASSLRTSGKNEQF
TRBJ2-5,TRBV5-1,ASKGGAGLQETQY
TRBJ2-5,TRBV6-5,ASSYSSGRETQY
TRBJ2-3,TRBV2,ASSERGRKPDTQY
TRBJ2-5,TRBV5-1,ASSFGNSGSRWETQY